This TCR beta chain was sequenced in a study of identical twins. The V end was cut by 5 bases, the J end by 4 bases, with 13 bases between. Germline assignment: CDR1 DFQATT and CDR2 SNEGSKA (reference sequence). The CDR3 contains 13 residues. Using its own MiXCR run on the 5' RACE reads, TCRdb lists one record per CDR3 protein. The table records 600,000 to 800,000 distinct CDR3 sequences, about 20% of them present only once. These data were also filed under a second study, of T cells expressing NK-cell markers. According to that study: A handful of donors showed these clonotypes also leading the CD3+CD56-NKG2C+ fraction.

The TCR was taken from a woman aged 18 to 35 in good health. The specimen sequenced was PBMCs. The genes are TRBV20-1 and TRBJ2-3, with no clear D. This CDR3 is CSAPALVPDTQYF. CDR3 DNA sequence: TGCAGTGCTCCGGCCCTCGTTCCAGATACGCAGTATTTT.